What follows is one T cell receptor beta chain and its context. This sample was taken from a study of blood T cell repertoires in COVID-19. Study-wide context: Both acute and convalescent COVID-19 samples were obtained from the United States, Italy and Spain. Sources were T cells, B-cell-depleted T cells, or PBMCs; the material itself was cDNA or gDNA.

Authors' methods: Nucleated cell number was recorded as an estimate derived from reference gene primer amplification. Sequencing was performed with immunoSEQ multiplex PCR; in TCRdb, only in-frame clones are kept and a portion is missing. From that table come the V and J calls and clone size; the DNA was used to work out D and trimming. Of hundreds of thousands of clones listed, roughly 90% are singletons. Looked up from germline, CDR1 is LGHDT and CDR2 is YNNKEL (reference sequence). V trimming: 4 bases; J trimming: 7 bases; junction bases outside the gene matches: 8. This CDR3 comprises 15 residues.

The rearrangement uses TRBV3-1 (or the pseudogene TRBV3-2) and TRBJ1-4; 8 nucleotides match TRBD1. Source material: peripheral blood. This clonotype was obtained from a man aged 55 to 70 who had recovered from COVID-19. The CDR3 loop reads CASSLRQGRTEKLFF. Here the CDR3 DNA reads TGTGCCAGCAGCCTAAGACAGGGGAGGACTGAAAAACTGTTTTTT.